This record covers a single T cell receptor beta chain. The specificity of this receptor is unknown. For each CD8+ T cell subset, flow sorting was done in triplicate, and 250,000 to 300,000 cells per subset went directly into RLT lysis buffer. To exclude memory contaminants, naive CD8+ T cells were stringently defined as CD45RO-CCR7+CD27+CD95-. Using standard density gradient centrifugation, peripheral blood mononuclear cells were isolated from buffy coats. A FACSAria III was used to flow-sort naive CXCR3-negative and CXCR3-positive CD8+ T cells. Total RNA was extracted from sorted cells with an RNeasy Mini Kit. Data came from a NextSeq 550. The Human TCR Profiling Kit (MiLaboratory) was used to prepare UMI-labeled 5' RACE TRB cDNA libraries. cDNA synthesis used the entire amount of extracted RNA, and PCR amplification then used the entire amount of cDNA produced. Libraries were prepared in parallel using an identical number of PCR cycles. The source study handled its data this way. With a requirement of at least two reads per UMI, MIGEC and MiXCR extracted about 50,000 +/- 10,000 unique UMI-labeled TRB cDNA molecules per library. Each library averaged around 40,000 +/- 10,000 functional in-frame TRB CDR3 nucleotide clonotypes without stop codons. After downsampling to 5000 UMI-labeled TRB molecules per sample, diversity metrics, including normalized Shannon-Wiener and Chao1, were computed in VDJtools. For the central five CDR3 residues, VDJtools calculated physicochemical properties weighted by clonotype size, namely interaction energy, strength, volume and Kidera factor 4. TCRdb reprocessed the reads, so every CDR3 protein sequence counts as one entry and DNA is not shown. The V and J calls, along with clone size, are taken from TCRdb and not from the paper's own processing. The table of this sample itemizes 75,000 to 100,000 distinct CDR3 sequences. 1.5% to 2% of the sample rests with the top ten.

The data originate from a study of CXCR3-negative and CXCR3-positive naive CD8 T cells (dated by TCRdb to 2018 to 2020). General notes on the study: In total, about 130 million TRB reads were obtained, or roughly 1.5 +/- 0.3 million reads per library. The TRBV-TRBJ cluster analysis covered naive subsets from several donors and memory cells from 3 donors. Data from under 12 donors, pooled across two independent experiments, went into the diversity and physicochemical repertoire analyses. Points the paper makes about the study in general: Repertoire diversity was comparably high in both naive subsets but much lower in memory CD8+ T cells. Because surface CD5, which is linked to self-reactivity in mice, was comparable between the naive subsets, TCR interaction strength was also inferred from TRB CDR3 physicochemical properties. TRBV-TRBJ usage was similar between naive CXCR3-negative and CXCR3-positive cells from the same donor, while memory cells showed distinct patterns. CXCR3 expression partially decreased after cryopreservation, so most assays used freshly isolated PBMCs. TRB CDR3s from CXCR3-positive naive cells showed higher hydrophobicity (lower Kidera factor 4), lower energy, and higher strength and volume indices than CXCR3-negative naive cells.

The germline V gene encodes CDR1 SEHNR and CDR2 FQNEAQ (reference sequence). The CDR3 numbers 13 residues from cysteine through phenylalanine. No DNA accompanies this entry. In this chain, TRBV7-9 is recombined with TRBJ2-7; the TCRdb D gene call, TRBD1, has no DNA to confirm it. Sequences were obtained from naive CXCR3- CD8+ T cells from blood. Read against the paper, the sample's cell subset or site label means: CD45RO-CCR7+CD27+CD95- naive CD8+ T cells lacking CXCR3 (TNR3-). This clonotype was sampled from a human donor in good health. Some clones in this sample may be carry-over from other donors' samples. The CDR3 is CASSFQDRDEQYF.